This T cell receptor (beta chain) derives from a study of blood T cell repertoires in COVID-19. Original processing methods: Amplification from reference gene primers served as the basis for estimated nucleated cell counts. Sequencing used immunoSEQ multiplex PCR; TCRdb keeps in-frame clones, though not all of them. The DNA gave D and trimming, while V, J and clone size come from that table. Among some 350,000 clones listed, about 90% were seen once. Germline V gene sequence: CDR1 LNHDA, CDR2 SQIVND (reference sequence). The V end was cut by 5 bases, the J end by 0 bases, with 26 bases between. The CDR3 has 20 residues.

The TCR originated in a woman aged 18-29 years who had recovered from COVID-19. Material: peripheral blood. The chain uses TRBV19 and TRBJ2-1, with unresolved D. CDR3 sequence: CASSPHPTHQSASSYNEQFF. CDR3 coding DNA: TGTGCCAGTAGTCCTCACCCAACCCACCAAAGCGCGAGCTCCTACAATGAGCAGTTCTTC.